The 26 T cell receptor beta chains below all came from one sample that was sequenced in a study of human T cells and chemical hapten exposure. TCRdb itself ran the 5' RACE reads through MiXCR, one entry per CDR3 protein. The sample holds 110,000 to 150,000 distinct CDR3 sequences, 3.5% to 5% seen once. The authors extracted total RNA from unfractionated whole blood. The receptors were gathered from a female donor in good health.

This clonotype showed up many times. The chain employs TRBV6-5 and TRBJ1-6, with D possibly matching TRBD1 (6 bases). The CDR3 is 15 amino acids. The V gene lost 0 bases and the J gene lost 9 bases, with 12 bases spanning the gap. Germline V gives CDR1 MNHEY, CDR2 SVGAGI. CDR3 protein: CASSYSTGPTSPLHF. CDR3 in DNA: TGTGCCAGCAGTTACTCCACAGGGCCTACTTCACCCCTCCACTTT.

Ten or more counts support this clonotype. The chain combines TRBV5-1 with TRBJ1-1; D gene uncertain. Germline V gene lookup returns CDR1 SGHRS and CDR2 YFSETQ. V was pared by 4 bases and J by 1 base, with 14 bases between. The CDR3 has 15 amino acids. DNA for the CDR3: TGCGCCAGCAGCCGACTTACAAACCGGAACACTGAAGCTTTCTTT. Its translation is CASSRLTNRNTEAFF.

This clonotype has more than one count but fewer than ten. CDR3 sequence (DNA): TGTGCCAGCAAAGAGGGGGTCGTTAATGAGCAGTTCTTC. Its translation: CASKEGVVNEQFF. The chain couples TRBV6-1 to TRBJ2-1; TRBD1 might be the D (6 bases). CDR1 MNHNS and CDR2 SASEGT come from the germline V gene. The germline V and J ends were trimmed by 7 bases and 7 bases, with 14 bases remaining between them. The CDR3 has 13 amino acids.

This clonotype was counted at least ten times. This chain connects TRBV5-1 to TRBJ1-4, with D possibly matching TRBD1 (6 bases). The length of the CDR3 is 14 residues. V lost 0 bases and J lost 7, with 10 bases in between. In germline, CDR1 is SGHRS, CDR2 YFSETQ. CDR3 sequence (DNA): TGCGCCAGCAGCTTGGACAGGGTCTCTGAAAAACTGTTTTTT. This translates into CASSLDRVSEKLFF.

This clonotype was counted at least ten times. The V and J genes are TRBV6-2 or TRBV6-3 and TRBJ1-1, with D hard to call. Trimming shortened V by 6 bases and J by 2 bases, and 16 bases separated the two germline ends. The CDR3 runs to 15 residues. CDR1 and CDR2 from the germline V gene are MNHEY and SVGEGT. In DNA form, the CDR3 reads TGTGCCAGCAGCCCAACCGACATAGGAAACACTGAAGCTTTCTTT. Protein product: CASSPTDIGNTEAFF.

This clonotype was seen repeatedly, ten times or more. The rearrangement links TRBV20-1 to TRBJ1-4; D not resolved. Trimming stripped 0 bases from V and 6 bases from J, with 8 bases between. The germline V gene has CDR1 DFQATT and CDR2 SNEGSKA (reference sequence). The CDR3 sequence is 13 residues long. CDR3 in amino acids: CSARDPNDEKLFF. CDR3 DNA sequence: TGCAGTGCTAGAGATCCCAACGATGAAAAACTGTTTTTT.

In this sample, this clonotype turned up a few times. The rearrangement joins TRBV4-1 to TRBJ1-6, with 9 bases identical to TRBD1. Germline V gene lookup returns CDR1 MGHRA and CDR2 YSYEKL. Germline trimming cut 1 base from V and 6 bases from J; bases unmatched to any gene: 1. There are 15 residues in the CDR3. The CDR3 sequence: CASSQGQGVNSPLHF. CDR3 DNA: TGCGCCAGCAGCCAAGGACAGGGGGTTAATTCACCCCTCCACTTT.

This clonotype appeared many times. The chain joins TRBV7-7 to TRBJ2-5, with no clear D. V lost 5 bases and J lost 2, with 12 bases in between. The CDR3 extends over 14 amino acids. The germline CDR1 and CDR2 sequences are SSHAT and FNYEAQ (reference sequence). CDR3 protein: CASSPHREQETQYF. In DNA, the CDR3 is TGTGCCAGCAGCCCCCACAGAGAACAAGAGACCCAGTACTTC.

This clonotype was seen a handful of times. The rearrangement uses TRBV27 and TRBJ1-6; 7 positions match TRBD1. The CDR3 consists of 15 residues. V gave up 2 bases and J gave up 10 bases; unmatched junction bases: 8. Germline V gene sequence: CDR1 MNHEY, CDR2 SMNVEV (reference sequence). CDR3 in amino acids: CASSLGPDRESPLHF. Here the CDR3 DNA reads TGTGCCAGCAGTTTAGGGCCCGACAGGGAATCACCCCTCCACTTT.

This clonotype has only a few counts. The chain combines TRBV3-1 with TRBJ2-7; no clear D gene. This CDR3 has 16 amino acids. Germline V gene lookup returns CDR1 LGHDT and CDR2 YNNKEL (reference sequence). Between the trimmed V and J ends, which lost 1 base and 0 bases, there was a span of 13 bases. The CDR3 reads CASSQGHPVSSYEQYF. The CDR3 coding sequence is TGTGCCAGCAGCCAAGGGCATCCCGTAAGCTCCTACGAGCAGTACTTC.

This clonotype occurred many times. A much larger clone is a single base away; this may be a read error. V usage is TRBV11-1 and J usage is TRBJ2-7; TRBD2 might be the D (5 bases). CDR1 and CDR2 from the germline V gene are SGHAT and FQDESV (reference sequence). The CDR3 covers 14 residues. The CDR3 reads CASSYSADSDEQYF. The CDR3 bases are TGTGCCAGCAGCTACAGCGCGGACTCCGACGAGCAGTACTTC.

This clonotype was counted ten times or more. This chain joins TRBV20-1 and TRBJ2-7; D unresolved. The germline gives CDR1 DFQATT, CDR2 SNEGSKA (reference sequence). The CDR3 loop spans 13 amino acids. Trimming pared 1 base from V and 4 bases from J, leaving 11 bases between. This CDR3 reads CSARGSISYEQYF. The CDR3 nucleotides read TGCAGTGCTAGAGGTTCCATAAGTTACGAGCAGTACTTC.

In this sample, this clonotype turned up a few times. The rearrangement uses TRBV11-2 and TRBJ2-1; D call uncertain. V was pared by 3 bases and J by 6 bases, with 9 bases between. CDR1 SGHAT and CDR2 FQNNGV come from the germline V gene. The CDR3 consists of 13 residues. CDR3 sequence reads: CASSLDLANEQFF. The CDR3, as DNA: TGTGCCAGCAGCTTGGACCTCGCCAATGAGCAGTTCTTC.

This clonotype has ten or more counts. The chain employs TRBV12-3 or TRBV12-4 and TRBJ1-3; D remains ambiguous. The V end lost 5 bases, the J end lost 0 bases, and 17 bases lay between the germline ends. The CDR3 totals 17 residues. CDR3 amino acids: CASSKESQLYSGNTIYF. CDR3 sequence (DNA): TGTGCCAGCAGTAAGGAATCCCAGCTTTACTCTGGAAACACCATATATTTT.

The table lists this clonotype with a few counts. The chain uses TRBV4-3 and TRBJ1-4, with D possibly matching TRBD1 (5 bases). CDR1 is LGHNA and CDR2 is YSLEER in the germline V gene. This CDR3 has 14 residues. Trimming shortened V by 2 bases and J by 7 bases, and 11 bases separated the two germline ends. DNA of the CDR3: TGCGCCAGCAGCCAACGGGGGTACAGTGAAAAACTGTTTTTT. It yields the protein CASSQRGYSEKLFF.

In this sample, this clonotype turned up many times. The rearrangement joins TRBV20-1 to TRBJ1-5; D is undetermined. V lost 6 bases and J 4 bases, leaving 10 bases between the germline ends. From germline, CDR1 is DFQATT and CDR2 SNEGSKA (reference sequence). This CDR3 has 12 residues. The CDR3 sequence: CSAGRENQPQHF. For the CDR3, the DNA is TGCAGTGCCGGACGGGAGAATCAGCCCCAGCATTTT.

Concerning this clonotype itself: A read error may explain this, as a much larger clone is one base away. The chain carries TRBV21-1 and TRBJ1-2; the tabulated D call, TRBD1, remains unverified against the DNA. TRBV21-1 constitutes a pseudogene. The CDR3 extends over 22 amino acids. The CDR3 is CASSSQESEVAHCGGRATGYNF. The CDR3 region has the DNA TGTGCCAGCAGCAGCCAAGAATCGGAGGTAGCGCACTGTGGGGGCAGGGCAACTGGCTACAACTTC.

The gene calls are TRBV4-3 and TRBJ2-7; 8 bases map to TRBD2. Germline lookup yields CDR1 LGHNA and CDR2 YSLEER. Losses at the gene ends were 0 bases for V and 4 bases for J; bases not matched to a gene: 14. The length of the CDR3 is 18 residues. In nucleotides, the CDR3 is TGCGCCAGCAGCCAAGATCTCTCGGAGCGGGGGAGATATTACGAGCAGTACTTC. Translating it yields CASSQDLSERGRYYEQYF.

This clonotype has a count of ten or more. The chain combines TRBV20-1 with TRBJ2-3; 7 nucleotides match TRBD2. Germline values: CDR1 DFQATT, CDR2 SNEGSKA (reference sequence). The CDR3 contains 13 residues. Unmatched junction bases numbered 3, after V lost 6 bases and J lost 0 bases. CDR3 nucleotide sequence: TGCAGTGCAGATAGCGGGAGCACAGATACGCAGTATTTT. Its translation is CSADSGSTDTQYF.

This clonotype occurred a few times. This chain joins TRBV29-1 and TRBJ1-2, with D unresolved. This CDR3 has 11 amino acids. The germline V gene has CDR1 SQVTM and CDR2 ANQGSEA. V shed 8 bases and J shed 4 bases, with 11 bases lying between them. The CDR3 here is CSLYEAYGYTF. The CDR3 region has the DNA TGCAGCTTATACGAGGCCTATGGCTACACCTTC.

Note on this clonotype: This may arise from a read error, as a much more abundant clone is one base away. This chain links TRBV12-3 or TRBV12-4 with TRBJ2-7; the match to TRBD1 covers 7 bases. The J segment lost 5 bases and the V segment lost 6 bases, leaving 13 bases of the junction unmatched. The CDR3 length is 15 residues. The CDR3 nucleotides are TGTGCCAGCAGGCTGCGGAGGACAGGACGCGACGAGCAGTACTTC. Protein: CASRLRRTGRDEQYF.

This clonotype was seen many times. V is TRBV6-2 or TRBV6-3 and J is TRBJ2-1, with TRBD2 matching over 11 bases. V trimming: 0 bases; J trimming: 0 bases; junction bases outside the gene matches: 7. The CDR3 runs 19 residues. Germline CDR1 is MNHEY and CDR2 is SVGEGT. Here the CDR3 reads CASSYSLTSGVSSYNEQFF. The CDR3 nucleotides read TGTGCCAGCAGTTACTCCCTGACTAGCGGGGTTAGCTCCTACAATGAGCAGTTCTTC.

The chain joins TRBV2 to TRBJ1-2; 8 bases are shared with TRBD1. The J segment lost 7 bases and the V segment lost 3 bases, leaving 25 bases of the junction unmatched. The CDR3 runs 20 residues. Germline-derived CDR1 and CDR2 are SNHLY and FYNNEI. CDR3 sequence (DNA): TGTGCCAGCAGTGACGGGACAGGAATTTCCTCAGCGGTACGAGTTAGTGGCTACACCTTC. Protein: CASSDGTGISSAVRVSGYTF.

This rearrangement joins TRBV24-1 to TRBJ2-1; 10 nucleotides agree with TRBD2. CDR3 size: 16 residues. Germline CDR1 reads KGHDR; CDR2 reads SFDVKD. V was clipped by 2 bases and J by 6 bases; unmatched bases: 6. This CDR3 is CATSDWGLASANEQFF. CDR3 nucleotide sequence: TGTGCCACCAGTGATTGGGGACTAGCGAGCGCCAATGAGCAGTTCTTC.

This clonotype was picked up a small number of times. The chain joins TRBV29-1 to TRBJ2-3; 10 bases line up with TRBD2. Looked up from germline, CDR1 is SQVTM and CDR2 is ANQGSEA. With 5 bases clipped from V and 4 bases from J, the junction kept 9 bases outside the gene matches. This CDR3 is built from 15 residues. The CDR3: CSVKVLAGIADTQYF. As DNA, the CDR3 is TGCAGCGTTAAAGTACTAGCGGGGATTGCAGATACGCAGTATTTT.

Here the CDR3 DNA reads TGTGCCAGCAGCAGGGTCGGAGAAGAGACCCAGTACTTC. It specifies CASSRVGEETQYF. The V and J genes are TRBV7-9 and TRBJ2-5; D is unresolved. Per the germline V gene, CDR1 is SEHNR and CDR2 is FQNEAQ (reference sequence). This CDR3 is built from 13 residues. Trimming pared 5 bases from V and 3 bases from J, leaving 10 bases between. The full variable domain, completed using reference TRBV7-9 and TRBJ2-5, is DTGVSQNPRHKITKRGQNVTFRCDPISEHNRLYWYRQTLGQGPEFLTYFQNEAQLEKSRLLSDRFSAERPKGSFSTLEIQRTEQGDSAMYLCASSRVGEETQYFGPGTRLLVL.